This record covers a single T cell receptor (beta chain). Its antigen is currently not known. No base quality information exists; no much larger clone differs at one position. These data belong to a study of blood T cells in healthy people across ages (dated by TCRdb to between 2014 and 2017). Regarding the study in general: In model experiments, template switching captured roughly one uniquely barcoded TCR beta cDNA molecule for every two T cells. To avoid experimental bias, donors of different ages were spread randomly across the sequencing lanes. For two donors (one aged 18 to 30 and one aged 80 or older), the study analyzed two additional independent replicas of 1 million unique cDNA reads from the same blood draw. The study measured age-related changes in TCR beta repertoire diversity using deep sequencing normalized with unique cDNA molecular identifiers. Donors were grouped into four age groups: young (average roughly 16 years), middle-aged (about 40), aged (around 66) and long-lived (just over 80).

The approximately 40 donors, aged about 6 to 100 years, were systemically healthy Caucasian individuals from Russia. Roughly 10 milliliters of peripheral blood were drawn from each donor into EDTA-treated Vacutainer tubes. PBMCs were isolated by Ficoll-Paque density-gradient centrifugation, with at least 6 million obtained per sample. Trizol reagent was used to extract total RNA from the PBMCs, yielding at least 5 micrograms per sample. For every donor, an aliquot of PBMCs went through flow cytometry to measure the percentages of naive CD45RAhigh/CD27high T cells. The research as a whole found: Conclusive comparison of naive and antigen-experienced compartments was prevented by the profiling of bulk unsorted PBMCs. Observed TCR beta diversity per million T cells fell roughly linearly with age, and a significant reduction was already apparent by age roughly 40. The percentage of naive T cells measured by flow cytometry correlated strongly with observed TCR beta diversity. Estimates of total diversity from one million sequenced T cells were regarded as lower bounds and underestimates. Compared with the aged group, the long-lived group had more naive CD4+ T cells, fewer expanded clones and increased TCR diversity, a pattern suggesting age selection. The CMV infection status of donors was not known, potentially confounding age-related changes in expanded clonotypes.

Preparation of the library involved 5' RACE. Sequencing took place on an Illumina HiSeq 2500. The second PCR ran for about 6 to 12 cycles and used a J-beta primer mix along with a sample-barcoded 5' primer. A unique molecular identifier was introduced onto each TCR beta cDNA molecule by a template-switch 5' adaptor carrying 12 random nucleotides. Each sample yielded at least 3 million CDR3-containing paired-end reads. First-strand cDNA synthesis was performed from all RNA using the Mint cDNA synthesis kit, with priming by a TRBC-specific oligonucleotide. After uracil-DNA glycosylase treatment, a first 18-cycle PCR used universal primers M1SS and BC2_uni_R on all cDNA. The study's own analysis went as follows. Each sample was normalized by randomly selecting 1 million high-quality reads, each carrying a distinct molecular identifier. Reads sharing molecular identifiers were discarded rather than binned into consensus sequences. CDR3 identification, clonotype clustering and error correction used MiTCR with a Q25 quality threshold and the strictest error-elimination algorithm. Lower-bound total TCR beta diversity was estimated with a nonparametric unseen species model using Euler transformation. In-frame beta chains were kept once TCRdb had trimmed the public reads at Q25 with fastp and called clones with MiXCR. For every CDR3 protein sequence, its rows merge into one entry that carries the most common genes and DNA. TCRdb, not the authors, supplied the V and J calls. The sample table shows around 580,000 distinct CDR3 sequences, and 47% are seen once. 20% to 25% of the sample comes from the top ten.

The sequencing input was blood. This receptor was identified in an elderly man in good health.

The CDR3 reads CASSLMGGTLLNEQFF. The base sequence is TGTGCCAGCAGCCTAATGGGGGGCACTCTATTGAATGAGCAGTTCTTC. Recombination joined TRBV7-2 with TRBJ2-1; the D element might be TRBD1 or TRBD2, as each aligns at 6 bases. Cut back by 5 bases and 7 bases, the V and J ends lie 21 bases apart. Measured from the cysteine to the phenylalanine, the CDR3 is 16 residues long. CDR3 DNA only is kept here, 48 bases in frame from base 1. The germline V gene encodes CDR1 SGHTA and CDR2 FQGNSA.